A selection of T cell receptor beta chains follows, all from one sample in a study of CD8 T cells in ankylosing spondylitis. From the 5' RACE reads, TCRdb called clonotypes with MiXCR, one entry per CDR3 protein. The table lists fewer than 750,000 distinct CDR3 sequences, over 15% of them singletons, with roughly a fifth in the top ten. Sequencing used blood, either unsorted or a sorted T cell fraction (not recorded which). These receptors were collected from a male donor with ankylosing spondylitis. Each CDR3 is given with its conserved first and last residue. D genes are given only for firm matches. The size field is filled for only some rows; it gives once, few, many or a size class.

cdr3_aa: CASSWGPLNTEAFF
cdr3_nt: TGTGCCAGCAGCTGGGGACCCTTGAACACTGAAGCTTTCTTT
clone_size: -
v_call: TRBV2
j_call: TRBJ1-1
d_call: -

cdr3_aa: CASSFALGDTEAFF
cdr3_nt: TGTGCCAGCAGTTTCGCCTTGGGGGATACTGAAGCTTTCTTT
clone_size: -
v_call: TRBV12-3/TRBV12-4
j_call: TRBJ1-1
d_call: -

cdr3_aa: CASSATFSSHPTGELFF
cdr3_nt: TGTGCCAGCAGCGCTACTTTTTCTAGTCATCCCACCGGGGAGCTGTTTTTT
clone_size: few
v_call: TRBV7-8
j_call: TRBJ2-2
d_call: -

cdr3_aa: CATSGLRPQETQYF
cdr3_nt: TGTGCCACCAGCGGACTAAGACCCCAAGAGACCCAGTACTTC
clone_size: -
v_call: TRBV15
j_call: TRBJ2-5
d_call: -

cdr3_aa: CASSLDARQAHYEQYF
cdr3_nt: TGTGCCAGCAGCTTAGACGCTCGACAGGCGCATTACGAGCAGTACTTC
clone_size: -
v_call: TRBV11-3
j_call: TRBJ2-7
d_call: -

cdr3_aa: CASSLVEGYSNQPQHF
cdr3_nt: TGTGCCAGCAGTTTGGTCGAGGGATATAGCAATCAGCCCCAGCATTTT
clone_size: -
v_call: TRBV12-3/TRBV12-4
j_call: TRBJ1-5
d_call: -

cdr3_aa: CASSQGDSIGGYTF
cdr3_nt: TGTGCCAGCAGCCAAGGGGACAGTATTGGGGGCTACACCTTC
clone_size: few
v_call: TRBV3-1
j_call: TRBJ1-2
d_call: TRBD1

cdr3_aa: CASSLKGNSNQPQHF
cdr3_nt: TGTGCCAGCAGTTTAAAGGGGAATAGCAATCAGCCCCAGCATTTT
clone_size: few
v_call: TRBV12-3/TRBV12-4
j_call: TRBJ1-5
d_call: -

cdr3_aa: CSARDPTSGFYNEQFF
cdr3_nt: TGCAGTGCTAGAGATCCGACTAGCGGGTTTTACAATGAGCAGTTCTTC
clone_size: few
v_call: TRBV20-1
j_call: TRBJ2-1
d_call: TRBD2

cdr3_aa: CASSSGTGDPYEQYF
cdr3_nt: TGCGCCAGCAGCTCAGGGACAGGCGATCCCTACGAGCAGTACTTC
clone_size: few
v_call: TRBV5-1
j_call: TRBJ2-7
d_call: TRBD1

cdr3_aa: CASSSGGRNEQFF
cdr3_nt: TGTGCCAGCAGCTCGGGTGGGCGGAATGAGCAGTTCTTC
clone_size: few
v_call: TRBV11-3
j_call: TRBJ2-1
d_call: -

cdr3_aa: CASSGRSWAGLQETQYF
cdr3_nt: TGTGCCAGCAGCGGGCGTAGTTGGGCAGGCCTACAAGAGACCCAGTACTTC
clone_size: few
v_call: TRBV7-9
j_call: TRBJ2-5
d_call: -

cdr3_aa: CASSQGDRPNEKLFF
cdr3_nt: TGCGCCAGCAGCCAAGGGGACAGACCTAATGAAAAACTGTTTTTT
clone_size: -
v_call: TRBV4-3
j_call: TRBJ1-4
d_call: TRBD1

cdr3_aa: CASNFRPDDEQFF
cdr3_nt: TGTGCCAGTAACTTCCGACCGGATGATGAGCAGTTCTTC
clone_size: -
v_call: TRBV12-3/TRBV12-4
j_call: TRBJ2-1
d_call: -

cdr3_aa: CASSPRIYDTQYF
cdr3_nt: TGTGCCAGCAGCCCACGGATCTACGATACGCAGTATTTT
clone_size: once
v_call: TRBV7-3
j_call: TRBJ2-3
d_call: -

cdr3_aa: CAGSDRGRTGELFF
cdr3_nt: TGTGCCGGCTCGGACAGGGGTCGAACCGGGGAGCTGTTTTTT
clone_size: few
v_call: TRBV12-3/TRBV12-4
j_call: TRBJ2-2
d_call: TRBD1

cdr3_aa: CSARDSQGVGYGEAFF
cdr3_nt: TGCAGTGCTAGAGATTCCCAGGGCGTGGGGTACGGTGAAGCTTTCTTT
clone_size: -
v_call: TRBV20-1
j_call: TRBJ1-1
d_call: -

cdr3_aa: CSVATYGDNYGYTF
cdr3_nt: TGCAGCGTTGCCACGTATGGGGATAACTATGGCTACACCTTC
clone_size: many
v_call: TRBV29-1
j_call: TRBJ1-2
d_call: -

cdr3_aa: CASSPREYPGNTGELFF
cdr3_nt: TGTGCCAGCAGTCCCAGGGAGTACCCGGGTAACACCGGGGAGCTGTTTTTT
clone_size: -
v_call: TRBV27
j_call: TRBJ2-2
d_call: -

cdr3_aa: CASSPGGSVRNQPQHF
cdr3_nt: TGTGCCAGCAGCCCAGGCGGGAGCGTCCGGAATCAGCCCCAGCATTTT
clone_size: -
v_call: TRBV7-2
j_call: TRBJ1-5
d_call: -

cdr3_aa: CASSSSGRGGVQYF
cdr3_nt: TGTGCCAGCAGTAGCTCAGGCCGCGGTGGTGTGCAGTACTTC
clone_size: few
v_call: TRBV28
j_call: TRBJ2-7
d_call: -

cdr3_aa: CASSRGGGQGFYEQYF
cdr3_nt: TGTGCCAGCAGCCGGGGCGGCGGACAGGGCTTCTACGAGCAGTACTTC
clone_size: few
v_call: TRBV7-8
j_call: TRBJ2-7
d_call: TRBD1

cdr3_aa: CASSLEGQGLGEQYF
cdr3_nt: TGCGCCAGCAGCTTGGAAGGACAGGGGCTGGGCGAGCAGTACTTC
clone_size: -
v_call: TRBV5-1
j_call: TRBJ2-7
d_call: TRBD1

cdr3_aa: CASSRPGTGVNEQFF
cdr3_nt: TGTGCCAGCAGCCGTCCCGGGACAGGGGTGAATGAGCAGTTCTTC
clone_size: -
v_call: TRBV3-1
j_call: TRBJ2-1
d_call: TRBD1

cdr3_aa: CASSQTGTSGRYEQYF
cdr3_nt: TGTGCCAGCAGCCAGACCGGGACTAGCGGGAGATACGAGCAGTACTTC
clone_size: few
v_call: TRBV7-3
j_call: TRBJ2-7
d_call: TRBD2

cdr3_aa: CASSLVRELAYNEQFF
cdr3_nt: TGTGCCAGCAGCTTAGTTCGGGAGCTCGCCTACAATGAGCAGTTCTTC
clone_size: -
v_call: TRBV11-2
j_call: TRBJ2-1
d_call: -

cdr3_aa: CASTLQARGEQYF
cdr3_nt: TGTGCCAGCACCTTACAGGCCCGCGGCGAGCAGTACTTC
clone_size: many
v_call: TRBV12-3/TRBV12-4
j_call: TRBJ2-7
d_call: -